One and the same sample provided the 6 T cell receptor beta chains below, sequenced in a study of blood T cell repertoires in COVID-19. Only in-frame clones appear in the TCRdb table, and some are missing; sequencing was by immunoSEQ multiplex PCR. Here the sample spans nearly 55,000 clones, approximately 86% being singletons. Sequencing was done on a sample of peripheral blood. These receptors all stem from a man aged 65-85 years with active COVID-19.

The chain is built from TRBV19 and TRBJ1-2; D is uncertain. This CDR3 contains 13 residues. The germline V gene has CDR1 LNHDA and CDR2 SQIVND (reference sequence). V lost 3 bases and J lost 4, with 9 bases in between. In nucleotides, the CDR3 is TGTGCCAGTAGTATGCGCCAAGTCTATGGCTACACCTTC. Translated: CASSMRQVYGYTF.

V gene TRBV29-1 combines with J gene TRBJ1-2; 10 positions match TRBD1. Germline V CDR1 and CDR2: SQVTM, ANQGSEA. This CDR3 contains 11 residues. V lost 3 bases and J lost 13; bases outside the gene matches: 5. The CDR3 coding sequence is TGCAGCGTTGAGGGACAGGGGCGATGCACCTTC. Its protein is CSVEGQGRCTF.

The DNA for the CDR3 is TGCAGCGTTAAGGGGCCGGGAAACACCATATATTTT. Protein product: CSVKGPGNTIYF. The chain is built from TRBV29-1 and TRBJ1-3, with D possibly TRBD1 on 5 matching bases. Germline CDR1 reads SQVTM; CDR2 reads ANQGSEA. V lost 5 bases, J lost 4 bases, and 9 bases lay in between. CDR3 length: 12 residues.

This clone was recorded once. The chain links TRBV2 to TRBJ2-5, with D perhaps matching TRBD2 (5 bases). Trimming stripped 0 bases from V and 0 bases from J, with 8 bases between. CDR3 length equals 15 residues. CDR1 SNHLY and CDR2 FYNNEI come from the germline V gene. Written as DNA, the CDR3 is TGTGCCAGCAGTGAAGCGCGGGTGAACCAAGAGACCCAGTACTTC. It specifies CASSEARVNQETQYF.

The rearrangement links TRBV6-6 to TRBJ2-5; 8 bases fit TRBD1. V was clipped by 5 bases and J by 2 bases; unmatched bases: 4. The germline V gene encodes CDR1 MNHNY and CDR2 SVGAGI (reference sequence). This CDR3 contains 14 residues. The CDR3 sequence: CASSHGQGQETQYF. The CDR3 DNA sequence: TGTGCCAGCAGTCACGGACAGGGTCAAGAGACCCAGTACTTC.

DNA of the CDR3: TGTGCCAGCAGTGTGCTGGGGGGTTCCTACAATGAGCAGTTCTTC. Protein product: CASSVLGGSYNEQFF. This sequence joins TRBV9 and TRBJ2-1, with D possibly TRBD2 on 6 matching bases. This CDR3 region has 15 residues. Deletions cut 5 bases from V and 1 base from J, with 13 bases between. Germline lookup yields CDR1 SGDLS and CDR2 YYNGEE.